Listed here are 19 T cell receptor beta chains from one sample, sequenced in a study of shared clonotypes between healthy human individuals. Assay: immunoSEQ multiplex PCR; the TCRdb copy retains only in-frame clones and omits some. This sample carries approximately 2.5 million clones, over 85% of them seen once, and the ten largest clones take over 0.12%. Sequencing was carried out using naive CD4+ T cells sorted from blood. The subset is: CD45RA+ positively selected. The receptor set was obtained from a young man in good health.

The chain recombines TRBV5-1 with TRBJ1-5; tentative D call: TRBD1 (5 bases). Germline CDR1 SGHRS, CDR2 YFSETQ. The length of the CDR3 is 15 residues. V was pared by 5 bases and J by 1 base, with 13 bases between. CDR3 coding DNA: TGCGCCAGCAGACCCGGGACGGTGAGCAATCAGCCCCAGCATTTT. Its protein product is CASRPGTVSNQPQHF. Full variable domain (missing parts from reference TRBV5-1 and TRBJ1-5): KAGVTQTPRYLIKTRGQQVTLSCSPISGHRSVSWYQQTPGQGLQFLFEYFSETQRNKGNFPGRFSGRQFSNSRSEMNVSTLELGDSALYLCASRPGTVSNQPQHFGDGTRLSIL.

This chain uses TRBV6-1 with TRBJ2-5, with TRBD1 matching 9 bases. CDR3 length: 14 residues. Germline loops: CDR1 MNHNS, CDR2 SASEGT. With 6 bases clipped from V and 2 bases from J, the junction kept 4 bases outside the gene matches. CDR3 protein: CASSRDRAQETQYF. The CDR3 DNA reads TGTGCCAGCAGCCGGGACAGGGCTCAAGAGACCCAGTACTTC.

V and J are TRBV5-6 and TRBJ1-2, with 9 bases matching TRBD1. Germline-derived CDR1 and CDR2 are SGHDT and YYEEEE. The CDR3 length is 15 residues. Trimming cost V 4 bases and J 4 bases; bases outside gene matches: 8. CDR3 sequence (DNA): TGTGCCAGCAGCGCAAGGACAGGGGAAATCTATGGCTACACCTTC. It codes for CASSARTGEIYGYTF. Full variable domain (remainder filled in from reference TRBV5-6 and TRBJ1-2): DAGVTQSPTHLIKTRGQQVTLRCSPKSGHDTVSWYQQALGQGPQFIFQYYEEEERQRGNFPDRFSGHQFPNYSSELNVNALLLGDSALYLCASSARTGEIYGYTFGSGTRLTVV.

On this clone: Other DNA sequences in the same sample also yield this CDR3. The chain employs TRBV2 and TRBJ2-5; unclear D gene. V gave up 4 bases and J gave up 5 bases, with 5 bases separating them. CDR1 SNHLY and CDR2 FYNNEI come from the germline V gene. The CDR3 has 11 residues. The CDR3 region has the DNA TGTGCCAGCAGTGGAGGCGAGACCCAGTACTTC. The encoded protein is CASSGGETQYF.

The chain carries TRBV29-1 and TRBJ2-7, with D possibly called TRBD1 or TRBD2 (6 bases each). V was trimmed by 7 bases and J by 2 bases, leaving 15 bases between them. There are 13 residues in the CDR3. The germline CDR1 and CDR2 sequences are SQVTM and ANQGSEA. CDR3 coding DNA: TGCAGCGCCGGGGCGGGACATGCCTACGAGCAGTACTTC. Residues: CSAGAGHAYEQYF.

The CDR3 region is CASSPNLAGYNEQFF. The CDR3 DNA reads TGCGCCAGCAGTCCAAACTTAGCGGGCTACAATGAGCAGTTCTTC. The V call is TRBV10-1, the J call TRBJ2-1; 7 bases fit TRBD2. The CDR3 has 15 amino acids. In germline, CDR1 is WNHNN, CDR2 SYGVQD (reference sequence). V dropped 5 bases and J dropped 3; count of bases not matched to a gene: 7.

This clone was counted only a few times. The chain joins TRBV5-1 to TRBJ1-6; D is uncertain. CDR3 size: 15 residues. The ends were cut back, 4 bases at V and 8 bases at J, with 16 bases in the middle. CDR1 is SGHRS and CDR2 is YFSETQ in the germline V gene. CDR3 nucleotide sequence: TGCGCCAGCAGCCCCGGCTTGGTCGAGGATTCACCCCTCCACTTT. As protein: CASSPGLVEDSPLHF.

The rearrangement uses TRBV7-2 and TRBJ1-6; D unresolved. Germline V CDR1 and CDR2: SGHTA, FQGNSA. This CDR3 is 15 amino acids long. Trimming took off 1 base at V and 7 bases at J, with 11 bases between the two ends. CDR3 DNA sequence: TGTGCCAGCAGCTTAGGTACCGGCAGAAATTCACCCCTCCACTTT. It yields the protein CASSLGTGRNSPLHF.

The chain has TRBV28 and TRBJ2-5, with a possible D match to TRBD2 (5 bases). Trimming removed 6 bases from V and 7 bases from J, with 21 bases in between. Germline assignment: CDR1 MDHEN and CDR2 SYDVKM. This CDR3 is built from 15 residues. The DNA for the CDR3 is TGTGCCAGCAGCGAAGCCGGGAAGAAGGAAGGGACCCAGTACTTC. Its translation is CASSEAGKKEGTQYF.

The chain has TRBV23-1 and TRBJ1-1; the match to TRBD1 covers 10 bases. TRBV23-1 belongs to the ORF category, with a function that is uncertain. The length of the CDR3 is 18 residues. Germline trimming cut 0 bases from V and 3 bases from J; bases unmatched to any gene: 10. The CDR3 loop is CASSQSGTGDELDTEAFF. In DNA form, the CDR3 reads TGCGCCAGCAGTCAATCCGGGACAGGGGACGAACTAGACACTGAAGCTTTCTTT.

The CDR3: CASSGRQGDAGELFF. As DNA, the CDR3 is TGTGCCAGCAGTGGGCGACAGGGCGACGCCGGGGAGCTGTTTTTT. The chain has TRBV6-1 and TRBJ2-2; 7 bases are shared with TRBD1. Germline CDR1 MNHNS, CDR2 SASEGT. V trimming: 4 bases; J trimming: 6 bases; junction bases outside the gene matches: 8. This CDR3 is built from 15 residues.

On this clone: A read error may account for a junction end that differs from germline. The gene calls are TRBV6-1 and TRBJ1-1; D gene uncertain. This CDR3 contains 10 residues. Germline V CDR1 and CDR2: MNHNS, SASEGT. The CDR3 loop reads CASSEVASSF. The CDR3 DNA reads as TGTGCCAGCAGTGAAGTGGCGAGCTCTTTT.

V usage is TRBV7-9 and J usage is TRBJ2-5; 12 bases fit TRBD2. Trimming at V came to 5 bases and at J to 5 bases, leaving 6 bases not matched to a gene. The length of the CDR3 is 15 residues. CDR1 and CDR2 (germline): SEHNR, FQNEAQ (reference sequence). The CDR3 spells CASSRGTSGLETQYF. In DNA form, the CDR3 reads TGTGCCAGCAGCCGCGGGACTAGCGGGCTGGAGACCCAGTACTTC.

This clone was observed a single time. Other DNA sequences in this specimen translate into the identical CDR3. This chain connects TRBV7-2 to TRBJ2-5; no reliable D call. The CDR3 runs to 13 residues. Germline V gene lookup returns CDR1 SGHTA and CDR2 FQGNSA. V was trimmed by 5 bases and J by 1 base, leaving 8 bases between them. This CDR3 reads CASSPPSQETQYF. The CDR3 region has the DNA TGTGCCAGCAGCCCGCCCAGCCAAGAGACCCAGTACTTC.

The chain recombines TRBV7-5 with TRBJ2-7. TRBV7-5 is a known pseudogene. This CDR3 has 14 amino acids. The CDR3 bases are TGTGCCAGAAGCAACCGGGGCCTGGAGAACGAGCAGTACTTC. Protein product: CARSNRGLENEQYF.

This rearrangement joins TRBV30 to TRBJ2-5, with D unresolved. There are 13 residues in the CDR3. V was trimmed by 0 bases and J by 4 bases, leaving 9 bases between them. Germline V lookup: CDR1 GTSNPN, CDR2 SVGIG (reference sequence). This CDR3 reads CAWSVELGETQYF. The CDR3 DNA follows: TGTGCCTGGAGTGTAGAGCTTGGAGAGACCCAGTACTTC.

This clone was seen only once. The V call is TRBV10-2, the J call TRBJ2-7, with 8 bases that match TRBD2. V trimming: 6 bases; J trimming: 7 bases; junction bases outside the gene matches: 8. CDR3 size: 13 residues. Germline V gene sequence: CDR1 WSHSY, CDR2 SAAADI. The CDR3 DNA reads as TGCGCCAGCAGGGTCGGGACTAGTGGAGAGCAGTACTTC. Protein sequence: CASRVGTSGEQYF.

V usage is TRBV7-2 and J usage is TRBJ1-2, with 7 bases fitting TRBD1. There are 18 residues in the CDR3. Looked up from germline, CDR1 is SGHTA and CDR2 is FQGNSA. Trimming took 5 bases from V and 0 from J; bases not matched to a gene: 15. The CDR3 sequence is CASSPGGAALGANYGYTF. Written as DNA, the CDR3 is TGTGCCAGCAGCCCAGGGGGGGCAGCCCTCGGAGCTAACTATGGCTACACCTTC.

V gene TRBV7-9 combines with J gene TRBJ2-1; D perhaps matches TRBD2 (5 bases). V lost 2 bases and J 5 bases, leaving 10 bases between the germline ends. The CDR3 runs 14 residues. CDR1 and CDR2 (germline): SEHNR, FQNEAQ (reference sequence). The CDR3 coding sequence is TGTGCCAGCAGCTTACGGACTTTAGACAATGAGCAGTTCTTC. It yields the protein CASSLRTLDNEQFF. Supplemented by reference TRBV7-9 and TRBJ2-1, the full variable domain reads DTGVSQNPRHKITKRGQNVTFRCDPISEHNRLYWYRQTLGQGPEFLTYFQNEAQLEKSRLLSDRFSAERPKGSFSTLEIQRTEQGDSAMYLCASSLRTLDNEQFFGPGTRLTVL.